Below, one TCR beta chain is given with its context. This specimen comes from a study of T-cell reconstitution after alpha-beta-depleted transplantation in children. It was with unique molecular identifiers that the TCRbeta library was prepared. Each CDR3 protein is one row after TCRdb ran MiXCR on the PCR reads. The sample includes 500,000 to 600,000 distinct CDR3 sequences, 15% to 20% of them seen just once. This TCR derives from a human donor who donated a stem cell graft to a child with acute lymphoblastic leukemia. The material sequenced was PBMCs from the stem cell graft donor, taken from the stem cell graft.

CDR3 residues: CASSFGQGLEETQYF. The CDR3 DNA reads TGTGCCAGCAGTTTCGGACAGGGTCTGGAAGAGACCCAGTACTTC. The V and J genes are TRBV12-3 or TRBV12-4 and TRBJ2-5, with 8 nucleotides matching TRBD1. The V and J ends lost 3 bases and 3 bases, in that order; junction bases with no gene match: 6. There are 15 residues in the CDR3.